The rows below give T cell receptor beta chains drawn from one sample of a study of T-cell reconstitution after alpha-beta-depleted transplantation in children. A single record per CDR3 protein comes from TCRdb applying MiXCR to the PCR reads. The sample has 500,000 to 750,000 distinct CDR3 sequences, approximately 30% seen once. Sequences were derived from PBMCs, sampled before TCRalphabeta/CD19-depleted stem cell transplant. The receptors derive from a boy under two years old with Wiskott-Aldrich syndrome, due to receive a stem cell transplant. Both conserved end residues are part of each CDR3. The order of the fields is D gene, clone size, V gene, J gene, CDR3 DNA, CDR3 protein. A D gene is named only where the DNA matches it firmly. Clone size appears in some rows only: once, few, many, or a class for an expanded clone.

TRBD1,few,TRBV11-2,TRBJ1-1,TGTGCCAGCAGCTCCCAAACAGGGGCTGGAGCTTTCTTT,CASSSQTGAGAFF
.,few,TRBV29-1,TRBJ2-5,TGCAGCGCCGGTTTCCGGGGAGGAGAGACCCAGTACTTC,CSAGFRGGETQYF
.,few,TRBV5-1,TRBJ2-7,TGCGCCAGCAGCTTGGTATTGGGACACGAGCAGTACTTC,CASSLVLGHEQYF
.,.,TRBV5-6,TRBJ2-3,TGTGCCAGCAGCTTGAGTGGGAGGTCTAGCACAGATACGCAGTATTTT,CASSLSGRSSTDTQYF
.,few,TRBV20-1,TRBJ2-5,TGCAGTGCTAGGAGGTGGCGGGAAGAGACCCAGTACTTC,CSARRWREETQYF
TRBD1,.,TRBV7-9,TRBJ1-6,TGTGCCATAGGACAGGGGACTTCACCCCTCCACTTT,CAIGQGTSPLHF
.,.,TRBV28,TRBJ1-6,TGTGCCAGCAGTTTGGGGTTCACCCTCCACTTT,CASSLGFTLHF
.,few,TRBV11-2,TRBJ1-3,TGTGCCAGCAGCTTCGGCTCCTCGGGCTCTGGAAACACCATATATTTT,CASSFGSSGSGNTIYF
.,.,TRBV6-2/TRBV6-3,TRBJ2-5,TGTGCCAGCAGCGTGTCTAGGGCGCAAGAGACCCAGTACTTC,CASSVSRAQETQYF
.,.,TRBV20-1,TRBJ1-6,TGCAGTGCTAGAGACACAGGGTCCTATAATTCACCCCTCCACTTT,CSARDTGSYNSPLHF
.,once,TRBV12-3/TRBV12-4,TRBJ1-2,TGTGCCAGCATACGAGCAGGAGCATCCTATGGCTACACCTTC,CASIRAGASYGYTF
.,.,TRBV6-2/TRBV6-3,TRBJ2-7,TGTGCCAGCAGTTACTCGCTAGTGTCCTACGAGCAGTACTTC,CASSYSLVSYEQYF
.,.,TRBV12-3/TRBV12-4,TRBJ1-1,TGTGCCAGCATTACACGCGAGAGGACTGAAGCTTTCTTT,CASITRERTEAFF
.,few,TRBV20-1,TRBJ1-1,TGCAGTGCTAGAAAAGTGGGGGGTTTTTATGAAGCTTTCTTT,CSARKVGGFYEAFF
.,few,TRBV20-1,TRBJ2-5,TGCAGTGCCCAACGAGACGAGACCCAGTACTTC,CSAQRDETQYF
.,once,TRBV5-1,TRBJ2-2,TGCGCCAGCAGCTTAAGCGCCATCGGGGCCGGGGAGCTGTTTTTT,CASSLSAIGAGELFF
TRBD1,.,TRBV25-1,TRBJ2-7,TGTGCCAGCAGTGAGGGGACAGGGGTCGAGCAGTACTTC,CASSEGTGVEQYF
TRBD2,.,TRBV5-1,TRBJ2-5,TGCGCCAGCAGCCCGGGGACTAGCGGCTTCTGGGGGACCCAGTACTTC,CASSPGTSGFWGTQYF
.,.,TRBV20-1,TRBJ2-3,TGCAGTGCCGTCGAGGACACAGATACGCAGTATTTT,CSAVEDTDTQYF
.,.,TRBV10-1,TRBJ2-5,TGCGCCAGCAGTGATACGACTCACCAAGAGACCCAGTACTTC,CASSDTTHQETQYF
.,.,TRBV4-1,TRBJ2-6,TGCGCCAGCAGCCAAGATTATGAGGGGTCTGGGGCCAACGTCCTGACTTTC,CASSQDYEGSGANVLTF
TRBD1,.,TRBV27,TRBJ2-2,TGTGCCAGCAGTTTTGGCCAGGGGGCCCACGGGGAGCTGTTTTTT,CASSFGQGAHGELFF
.,.,TRBV5-1,TRBJ1-1,TGCGCCAGCAGCCTGGTCGGGGGGCGTTTAGCTTTCTTT,CASSLVGGRLAFF
TRBD1,many,TRBV27,TRBJ1-2,TGTGCCAGCAGTTCCCTGACAGGGGAGGACTATGGCTACACCTTC,CASSSLTGEDYGYTF
TRBD1,.,TRBV7-8,TRBJ2-7,TGTGCCAGCACCGGGACAGGGGTTTACGAGCAGTACTTC,CASTGTGVYEQYF
TRBD2,.,TRBV3-1,TRBJ2-1,TGTGCCAGCAGTCTTGAACTGACTAGCGGGAGTAGGAATGAGCAGTTCTTC,CASSLELTSGSRNEQFF
.,few,TRBV7-2,TRBJ1-2,TGTGCCAGCAGCATGGACAGCTTAGCTAACTATGGCTACACCTTC,CASSMDSLANYGYTF
TRBD1,few,TRBV12-3/TRBV12-4,TRBJ1-4,TGTGCCAGCAGTCCAACAGGGGCGGAAAAACTGTTTTTT,CASSPTGAEKLFF
TRBD2,.,TRBV9,TRBJ2-1,TGTGCCAGCAGCGTAGGGCTAGCGGGAGGGCCTCATGAGCAGTTCTTC,CASSVGLAGGPHEQFF
.,many,TRBV7-6,TRBJ2-1,TGTGCCAGCAGCTTAGTGTTCCGCAATGAGCAGTTCTTC,CASSLVFRNEQFF
TRBD1,few,TRBV30,TRBJ1-2,TGTGCCTGGAGTATCGGACAGGGTCTTGGCTACACCTTC,CAWSIGQGLGYTF
.,few,TRBV29-1,TRBJ2-7,TGCAGCGTTGACGAGGGAACCCACGAGCAGTACTTC,CSVDEGTHEQYF
.,few,TRBV7-9,TRBJ2-1,TGTGCCAGCAGCTTAGAAGCCCAGCGCAGGGAGCAGTTCTTC,CASSLEAQRREQFF
.,.,TRBV12-3/TRBV12-4,TRBJ2-1,TGTGCCAGCAGGCTGGACCTGGCGAATGAGCAGTTCTTC,CASRLDLANEQFF
.,.,TRBV20-1,TRBJ1-2,TGCAGTGCTAGGGGGGACCGGGGGGTCTATGGCTACACCTTC,CSARGDRGVYGYTF
.,.,TRBV20-1,TRBJ2-2,TGCAGTGCTAGAGAGGCGGCGGCCACCGGGGAGCTGTTTTTT,CSAREAAATGELFF
TRBD2,.,TRBV20-1,TRBJ2-3,TGCAGTGCTAGGGGCTTGTTGCGGACTAGAAGATCAGATACGCAGTATTTT,CSARGLLRTRRSDTQYF
.,.,TRBV20-1,TRBJ2-3,TGCAGTGCGGTCAGGGCAGATACGCAGTATTTT,CSAVRADTQYF
TRBD1,.,TRBV28,TRBJ1-5,TGTGCCAGCAGCCCAACGACAGGGCTTAGCAATCAGCCCCAGCATTTT,CASSPTTGLSNQPQHF
TRBD2,few,TRBV18,TRBJ2-1,TGTGCCAGCTCACCAGGGACTAGCGGGTTGGATGAGCAGTTCTTC,CASSPGTSGLDEQFF
.,few,TRBV4-2,TRBJ2-1,TGTGCCAGCAGCCAAGATCGGACCAACTACAATGAGCAGTTCTTC,CASSQDRTNYNEQFF
.,.,TRBV5-1,TRBJ2-3,TGCGCCAGCAGCTTGGCCGCGGAGGGAGATACGCAGTATTTT,CASSLAAEGDTQYF
.,few,TRBV12-3/TRBV12-4,TRBJ2-3,TGTGCCAGCAGTCCTAAGTGGAGGACGGAGTTCAACCCCACAGATACGCAGTATTTT,CASSPKWRTEFNPTDTQYF
.,.,TRBV18,TRBJ2-7,TGTGCCAGCTCACCGGGCCGCCAGGTCAACGAGCAGTACTTC,CASSPGRQVNEQYF
.,.,TRBV7-2,TRBJ2-3,TGTGCCAGCAGTAACAGGGCCACAGATACGCAGTATTTT,CASSNRATDTQYF
TRBD2,.,TRBV7-2,TRBJ2-1,TGTGCCAGCAGCACAACGCTAGCGGGAGAGGCTGAGCAGTTCTTC,CASSTTLAGEAEQFF
.,.,TRBV20-1,TRBJ2-1,TGCAGTGCTGAGCCTCTAGTGGCTTACAATGAGCAGTTCTTC,CSAEPLVAYNEQFF
TRBD1,few,TRBV12-3/TRBV12-4,TRBJ1-5,TGTGCCAGCAGTCCGGACAGGGGACCGAATCAGCCCCAGCATTTT,CASSPDRGPNQPQHF
.,few,TRBV5-1,TRBJ2-1,TGCGCCAGCAGCTTGGTAGCTACTGAGCAGTTCTTC,CASSLVATEQFF